The 6 T cell receptor beta chains presented below share a single source sample, sequenced in a study of shared clonotypes between healthy human individuals. The data were produced by immunoSEQ multiplex PCR, yet TCRdb's version contains in-frame clones alone and is incomplete. The data contain some 1,100,000 clones, around 78% of them singletons. The sequencing sample was made of memory CD4+ T cells from PBMCs. Described subset: CD45RA-negative fraction. The receptors stem from a young man in good health. Some clones in this sample may be carry-over from other donors' samples.

In regard to this clone: The sample holds other DNA sequences that translate to the same CDR3. This chain uses TRBV5-1 with TRBJ2-5; D is undetermined. The ends were cut back, 0 bases at V and 2 bases at J, with 5 bases in the middle. The CDR3 loop spans 13 amino acids. Germline-derived CDR1 and CDR2 are SGHRS and YFSETQ. CDR3 bases: TGCGCCAGCAGCTTGGGCGGTCAAGAGACCCAGTACTTC. Its protein product is CASSLGGQETQYF.

This clone was seen a handful of times. The gene calls are TRBV28 and TRBJ1-4; TRBD1 matches 9 bases. This CDR3 comprises 15 residues. V trimming: 6 bases; J trimming: 10 bases; junction bases outside the gene matches: 12. Germline CDR1 is MDHEN and CDR2 is SYDVKM. The CDR3 nucleotides read TGTGCCAGCAGCTTACCCGGGACAGGGTTGGGAAAACTGTTTTTT. Protein product: CASSLPGTGLGKLFF.

As regards this clone: The sample carries other DNA sequences with the same CDR3. This rearrangement joins TRBV29-1 to TRBJ2-5, with a tentative D call TRBD2 (6 bases). Germline V gene data show CDR1 as SQVTM and CDR2 as ANQGSEA. V lost 1 base, J lost 4 bases, and 7 bases lay in between. The CDR3 runs 12 residues. This CDR3 reads CSVEAGAETQYF. DNA of the CDR3: TGCAGCGTTGAAGCGGGAGCAGAGACCCAGTACTTC.

J is TRBJ2-1 and V is TRBV20-1, with unresolved D. The germline gives CDR1 DFQATT, CDR2 SNEGSKA (reference sequence). The CDR3 has 11 amino acids. Trimming took off 8 bases at V and 5 bases at J, with 10 bases between the two ends. The CDR3 protein is CSSLNNNEQFF. The DNA for the CDR3 is TGCAGTTCCCTCAACAACAATGAGCAGTTCTTC.

J is TRBJ1-2 and V is TRBV12-1. TRBV12-1 is annotated as a pseudogene. This CDR3 has 14 amino acids. The CDR3 region has the DNA TGTGCCAGCAGCTCCCCCAGACCCCTAGATGGCTACACCTTC. Encoded protein: CASSSPRPLDGYTF.

This clone was detected a few times. The chain recombines TRBV10-3 with TRBJ1-1; D is uncertain. The germline V and J ends were trimmed by 1 base and 3 bases, with 9 bases remaining between them. Germline assignment: CDR1 ENHRY and CDR2 SYGVKD. This CDR3 region has 14 residues. Written as DNA, the CDR3 is TGTGCCATCAGTGAGTTCGGGGTGGACACTGAAGCTTTCTTT. It yields the protein CAISEFGVDTEAFF.